Sequencing of this T cell receptor beta chain was carried out in a study of CD8 T cells in Susac syndrome. Random hexamers were used to reverse transcribe the RNA input (0.5 to 1 ug). A multiplex approach, immunoSEQ multiplex PCR, amplified TCR beta CDR3 across 54 Vbeta and 13 Jbeta. TCRdb independently ran MiXCR on the immunoSEQ multiplex PCR reads; one entry per CDR3 protein. This sample has some 150,000 distinct CDR3 sequences; about 95% occur once, and the top ten carry around 0.15%. TEMRA cells were enriched by FACS, and CD4+ and CD8+ T cells were negatively isolated. This clonotype originated in a human donor with multiple sclerosis. The sample was CD8+ T cells from PBMCs.

CDR3 sequence: CSVDGVGYTF. DNA of the CDR3: TGCAGCGTTGATGGGGTTGGCTACACCTTC. This chain uses TRBV29-1 with TRBJ1-2; D is undetermined. Between the trimmed V and J ends, which lost 3 bases and 7 bases, there was a span of 6 bases. The CDR3 is 10 residues long. Germline loops: CDR1 SQVTM, CDR2 ANQGSEA.